This passage covers 32 T cell receptor beta chains from one sample sequenced in a study of CD8 T cells in ankylosing spondylitis. MiXCR, run by TCRdb on the 5' RACE reads, gives a single entry per CDR3 protein. Here the sample spans a few hundred thousand distinct CDR3 sequences, approximately 20% being singletons. Source material: blood, either unsorted or a sorted T cell fraction (not recorded which). These TCRs come from a male donor with ankylosing spondylitis or in good health (not recorded which).

V is TRBV9 and J is TRBJ2-2, with 7 bases aligning to TRBD2. The CDR3 totals 14 residues. CDR1 is SGDLS, CDR2 YYNGEE, per germline. J was trimmed by 6 bases and V by 2 bases; bases with no gene match: 4. CDR3 loop: CASSVYREAGELFF. CDR3 in DNA: TGTGCCAGCAGCGTTTATCGGGAGGCCGGGGAGCTGTTTTTT. The whole variable domain, remainder taken from reference TRBV9 and TRBJ2-2, is DSGVTQTPKHLITATGQRVTLRCSPRSGDLSVYWYQQSLDQGLQFLIQYYNGEERAKGNILERFSAQQFPDLHSELNLSSLELGDSALYFCASSVYREAGELFFGEGSRLTVL.

V is TRBV28 and J is TRBJ2-1, with D perhaps being TRBD1 or TRBD2 (7 bases each). V lost 10 bases and J 0 bases, leaving 28 bases between the germline ends. Germline CDR1 MDHEN, CDR2 SYDVKM. The CDR3 has 19 residues. In nucleotides, the CDR3 is TGTGCCATCCTGGGGTACACAGGGGAACTAGCGAGCTCCTACAATGAGCAGTTCTTC. It codes for CAILGYTGELASSYNEQFF.

The sample holds many counts of this clonotype. The V call is TRBV7-8, the J call TRBJ2-2, with D perhaps TRBD1 (5 bases). From germline, CDR1 is SGHVS and CDR2 FQNEAQ. The CDR3 totals 15 residues. Deletions cut 2 bases from V and 2 bases from J, with 9 bases between. The CDR3 DNA follows: TGTGCCAGCAGCTTATCTAGGGGCAACACCGGGGAGCTGTTTTTT. This encodes CASSLSRGNTGELFF.

CDR3 in DNA: TGTGCCAGCAGCCACCTTGGGGTAGCAGAGACCCAGTACTTC. This sequence encodes CASSHLGVAETQYF. This chain links TRBV12-3 or TRBV12-4 with TRBJ2-5; D not certain. Trimming left V 6 bases short and J 4 bases short, with 15 bases between. The CDR3 extends over 14 amino acids.

This clonotype was seen only a few times. The V and J genes are TRBV24-1 and TRBJ2-3, with no clear D. Trimming took 6 bases from V and 1 from J, leaving 7 bases between them. The germline CDR1 and CDR2 sequences are KGHDR and SFDVKD. CDR3 size: 13 residues. The DNA for the CDR3 is TGTGCCACCAGTAGAGGCCGCACAGATACGCAGTATTTT. It translates to CATSRGRTDTQYF.

V gene TRBV5-1 combines with J gene TRBJ2-5, with 11 positions matching TRBD2. Germline CDR1 is SGHRS and CDR2 is YFSETQ. Losses at the gene ends were 4 bases for V and 5 bases for J; bases not matched to a gene: 10. This CDR3 is built from 16 residues. The CDR3 loop is CASSPSTSGSAETQYF. CDR3 DNA: TGCGCCAGCAGCCCATCCACTAGCGGGAGCGCTGAGACCCAGTACTTC.

This chain links TRBV29-1 with TRBJ2-1; tentative D call: TRBD2 (5 bases). Deletions cut 7 bases from V and 6 bases from J, with 10 bases between. The CDR3 has 11 residues. Germline V lookup: CDR1 SQVTM, CDR2 ANQGSEA. The CDR3 bases are TGCAGCGCCACCGGAGGCAATGAGCAGTTCTTC. Translated: CSATGGNEQFF.

The gene calls are TRBV6-1 and TRBJ2-2; D gene unclear. V lost 7 bases and J lost 1, with 16 bases in between. In germline, CDR1 is MNHNS, CDR2 SASEGT. The CDR3 runs 16 residues. CDR3 DNA: TGTGCCAGCAACCCGGACGGCTCATTGAACACCGGGGAGCTGTTTTTT. Translation: CASNPDGSLNTGELFF.

The chain links TRBV24-1 to TRBJ2-2; tentative D call: TRBD1 (6 bases). The V gene's germline CDR1 is KGHDR and CDR2 SFDVKD. The CDR3 spans 17 residues. V lost 3 bases and J 6 bases, leaving 19 bases between the germline ends. CDR3 coding DNA: TGTGCCACCAGTGATACTACAGGGTTAACGTATCCCGGGGAGCTGTTTTTT. It encodes CATSDTTGLTYPGELFF.

This clonotype was picked up a small number of times. This chain links TRBV27 with TRBJ2-1; 8 bases agree with TRBD2. The ends lost 1 base at V and 7 bases at J; junction bases unmatched: 6. The CDR3 consists of 15 residues. Looked up from germline, CDR1 is MNHEY and CDR2 is SMNVEV (reference sequence). The chain's CDR3 is CASSLLAGRLNEQFF. CDR3 in DNA: TGTGCCAGCAGTTTATTAGCGGGGCGGTTGAATGAGCAGTTCTTC.

This chain connects TRBV18 to TRBJ2-1, with 7 bases fitting TRBD2. Germline CDR1 is KGHSH and CDR2 is LQKENI. V shed 0 bases and J 4 bases; nucleotides not matched to a gene: 6. CDR3 size: 16 residues. CDR3: CASSPPFSGSYNEQFF. The CDR3 DNA is TGTGCCAGCTCACCACCGTTTAGCGGGTCTTACAATGAGCAGTTCTTC.

The chain joins TRBV5-6 to TRBJ2-5; D remains unclear. CDR3 length: 14 amino acids. Trimming pared 4 bases from V and 1 base from J, leaving 11 bases between. The germline V gene has CDR1 SGHDT and CDR2 YYEEEE. The chain's CDR3 is CASSPARSQETQYF. CDR3 nucleotide sequence: TGTGCCAGCAGCCCGGCTAGAAGCCAAGAGACCCAGTACTTC.

This clonotype was counted many times. The chain is built from TRBV29-1 and TRBJ2-1; TRBD2 might be the D (6 bases). Germline V lookup: CDR1 SQVTM, CDR2 ANQGSEA. Trimming shortened V by 5 bases and J by 5 bases, and 19 bases separated the two germline ends. The CDR3 has 15 residues. This CDR3 reads CSVNIRDLYDNEQFF. DNA of the CDR3: TGCAGCGTTAACATCCGGGACTTGTATGACAATGAGCAGTTCTTC.

This clonotype turned up a few times. The V gene is TRBV5-1, the J gene TRBJ1-1; 9 nucleotides align to TRBD1. The CDR3 runs to 13 residues. The V gene's germline CDR1 is SGHRS and CDR2 YFSETQ. V dropped 0 bases and J dropped 6; count of bases not matched to a gene: 0. The CDR3 region is CASSLDRGPEAFF. CDR3 coding DNA: TGCGCCAGCAGCTTGGACAGGGGGCCTGAAGCTTTCTTT.

The chain has TRBV9 and TRBJ2-5, with TRBD1 matching 11 bases. The CDR3 length is 16 residues. CDR1 is SGDLS and CDR2 is YYNGEE in the germline V gene. With 4 bases clipped from V and 4 bases from J, the junction kept 9 bases outside the gene matches. In nucleotides, the CDR3 is TGTGCCAGCAGCCCGTGGACAGGGGGCTTCGGAGAGACCCAGTACTTC. This encodes CASSPWTGGFGETQYF.

The V and J genes are TRBV18 and TRBJ2-7, with 8 positions matching TRBD2. The CDR3 has 14 residues. Per germline, CDR1 KGHSH and CDR2 LQKENI. Trimming took 0 bases from V and 4 from J; bases not matched to a gene: 2. CDR3 protein: CASSPPGLGYEQYF. The CDR3 bases are TGTGCCAGCTCACCACCGGGACTAGGTTACGAGCAGTACTTC.

This clonotype was seen only a few times. The chain couples TRBV5-5 to TRBJ2-7; TRBD1 might be the D (8 bases). The germline V gene has CDR1 SGHKS and CDR2 YYEKEE (reference sequence). The V gene lost 1 base and the J gene lost 3 bases, with 14 bases spanning the gap. The CDR3 extends over 15 amino acids. Here the CDR3 reads CASSLHRGGFYEQYF. The CDR3, as DNA: TGTGCCAGCAGCTTGCACAGGGGGGGATTCTACGAGCAGTACTTC.

In its sample, this clonotype was seen a few times. This chain connects TRBV20-1 to TRBJ2-7; possibly TRBD1 or TRBD2 for D (5 bases each). The V end was cut by 1 base, the J end by 0 bases, with 13 bases between. CDR1 is DFQATT and CDR2 is SNEGSKA in the germline V gene (reference sequence). There are 15 residues in the CDR3. The CDR3 DNA follows: TGCAGTGCTAGAGCCCGGGACGTGGTCTCCTACGAGCAGTACTTC. As protein: CSARARDVVSYEQYF.

This clonotype showed up just a few times. The gene calls are TRBV20-1 and TRBJ2-1; maybe TRBD1 (6 bases). Per the germline V gene, CDR1 is DFQATT and CDR2 is SNEGSKA (reference sequence). The CDR3 consists of 14 residues. The germline V and J ends were trimmed by 3 bases and 9 bases, with 18 bases remaining between them. The CDR3 here is CSARQGWGTVEQFF. The DNA for the CDR3 is TGCAGTGCTAGGCAGGGGTGGGGTACAGTTGAGCAGTTCTTC.

The table lists this clonotype with a few counts. The rearrangement links TRBV20-1 to TRBJ2-2, with 13 bases identical to TRBD2. V shed 1 base and J 5 bases; nucleotides not matched to a gene: 13. CDR3 length: 19 amino acids. The germline gives CDR1 DFQATT, CDR2 SNEGSKA (reference sequence). CDR3 nucleotides: TGCAGTGCTAGAGCCCCCTCCGGGACTAGCGGGAAGGGGACCGGGGAGCTGTTTTTT. Its protein is CSARAPSGTSGKGTGELFF.

Only a few counts were recorded for this clonotype. The chain has TRBV7-9 and TRBJ2-7; the D is unclear. The germline CDR1 and CDR2 sequences are SEHNR and FQNEAQ (reference sequence). Trimming cost V 5 bases and J 4 bases, with 9 bases left between them. This CDR3 region has 12 residues. The CDR3 sequence: CASSQEKYEQYF. The CDR3 DNA reads TGTGCCAGCAGCCAAGAAAAATACGAGCAGTACTTC.

The chain is built from TRBV28 and TRBJ2-1; 12 nucleotides line up with TRBD2. Per the germline V gene, CDR1 is MDHEN and CDR2 is SYDVKM. Trimming cost V 7 bases and J 4 bases; bases outside gene matches: 14. This CDR3 spans 18 amino acids. CDR3 region: CASIPLTSGSRGYNEQFF. The CDR3 DNA reads as TGTGCCAGCATCCCCCTGACTAGCGGGAGTCGGGGTTACAATGAGCAGTTCTTC.

This clonotype was detected ten times or more. The chain has TRBV6-6 and TRBJ2-7; TRBD2 agrees at 9 bases. The CDR3 consists of 11 residues. Germline-derived CDR1 and CDR2 are MNHNY and SVGAGI (reference sequence). The CDR3 is CAASGTNEQYF. DNA for the CDR3: TGTGCAGCTAGCGGGACCAACGAGCAGTACTTC.

The chain links TRBV19 to TRBJ1-5, with TRBD1 as a possible D gene (6 bases). Trimming pared 6 bases from V and 0 bases from J, leaving 12 bases between. CDR3 length: 15 amino acids. CDR1 and CDR2 (germline): LNHDA, SQIVND (reference sequence). As DNA, the CDR3 is TGTGCCAGTAGCCTGGACAGCCGTAGCAATCAGCCCCAGCATTTT. Translating it yields CASSLDSRSNQPQHF.

The chain carries TRBV5-1 and TRBJ2-5; no reliable D call. The germline V gene has CDR1 SGHRS and CDR2 YFSETQ. The V end was cut by 3 bases, the J end by 1 base, with 10 bases between. The CDR3 has 14 amino acids. CDR3 sequence: CASSYEVLQETQYF. The CDR3 nucleotides are TGCGCCAGCAGCTATGAGGTCCTCCAAGAGACCCAGTACTTC.

This clonotype has a count of ten or more. The chain joins TRBV5-1 to TRBJ2-2; no firm D call. Trimming removed 2 bases at V and 1 base at J, with 3 bases between. The germline V gene has CDR1 SGHRS and CDR2 YFSETQ. CDR3 size: 13 residues. The CDR3 DNA reads TGCGCCAGCAGCTTTCTGAACACCGGGGAGCTGTTTTTT. As protein: CASSFLNTGELFF.

This clonotype was counted only a few times. The rearrangement links TRBV4-1 to TRBJ2-7; 8 bases fit TRBD1. Germline V gene data show CDR1 as MGHRA and CDR2 as YSYEKL. CDR3 size: 14 residues. V lost 4 bases and J lost 3; bases outside the gene matches: 5. The CDR3 region has the DNA TGCGCCAGCAGCCCCGACAGGGGATTCTACGAGCAGTACTTC. Translated: CASSPDRGFYEQYF.

The genes are TRBV7-8 and TRBJ2-3; D gene ambiguous. Germline CDR1 SGHVS, CDR2 FQNEAQ. The CDR3 runs to 11 residues. V lost 2 bases and J 10 bases, leaving 7 bases between the germline ends. The CDR3 here is CASSLTFAQYF. The CDR3 nucleotides read TGTGCCAGCAGCTTAACCTTTGCGCAGTATTTT.

This chain links TRBV6-1 with TRBJ1-2, with unresolved D. This CDR3 contains 14 residues. Trimming pared 6 bases from V and 0 bases from J, leaving 11 bases between. Germline CDR1 is MNHNS and CDR2 is SASEGT. The CDR3 spells CASRGELTNYGYTF. The CDR3 DNA reads as TGTGCCAGCAGGGGCGAGTTGACTAACTATGGCTACACCTTC.

This chain links TRBV4-3 with TRBJ2-7; 12 bases fit TRBD2. The J segment lost 3 bases and the V segment lost 1 base, leaving 4 bases of the junction unmatched. Germline V gives CDR1 LGHNA, CDR2 YSLEER. The CDR3 covers 16 residues. CDR3 in DNA: TGCGCCAGCAGCCAAGGCGGACTAGCGGGAAACTACGAGCAGTACTTC. Translation: CASSQGGLAGNYEQYF.

CDR3 coding DNA: TGTGCCATCGAGGGGTTATTGGGCTACGAGCAGTACTTC. Amino acid sequence: CAIEGLLGYEQYF. The rearrangement uses TRBV7-9 and TRBJ2-7; D possibly uses TRBD1 or TRBD2 (5 bases each). In germline, CDR1 is SEHNR, CDR2 FQNEAQ (reference sequence). Trimming stripped 10 bases from V and 3 bases from J, with 16 bases between. CDR3 length equals 13 residues.

V is TRBV9 and J is TRBJ1-5; TRBD1 agrees at 7 bases. The ends lost 1 base at V and 5 bases at J; junction bases unmatched: 6. CDR1 is SGDLS, CDR2 YYNGEE, per germline. CDR3 length equals 15 residues. CDR3 amino acids: CASSVKGAVDQPQHF. CDR3 sequence (DNA): TGTGCCAGCAGCGTAAAGGGGGCGGTGGATCAGCCCCAGCATTTT.